These T cell receptor beta chains were read from a single sample in a study of regulatory T cells in long-lasting Graves disease. Using its own MiXCR run on the multiplex PCR reads, TCRdb lists one record per CDR3 protein. The sample includes 450,000 to 500,000 distinct CDR3 sequences, roughly 17% seen only once; the top ten take 10% to 15%. A further study also used this sample, focusing on T cells in Graves' hyperthyroidism and ophthalmopathy.

Here the sequenced sample was peripheral blood mononuclear cells (PBMCs), taken at new diagnosis, from a patient treated with antithyroid drugs. These receptors all come from a man aged 40-50 years with Graves disease. Both conserved end residues are part of each CDR3. Fields, in order: clone size, V gene, CDR3 protein. A row's size may be missing; if present it is once, few, many or a size class.

>-|TRBV7-6
CASSLALGQRQETQYF
>few|TRBV7-3
CASSLSLSREGTDTQYF
>many|TRBV29-1
CSVKERGSTETQYF
>few|TRBV18
CASSPTGDLNTEAFF
>many|TRBV5-1
CASSLEVRPSGLTGELFF
>-|TRBV12-3/TRBV12-4
CASSLGGVVEQSF
>-|TRBV15
CATSREGGTEAFF
>-|TRBV20-1
CSVQPKNRGRRPQHF
>many|TRBV28
CASSNRDSGNTIYF
>many|TRBV12-3/TRBV12-4
CASRSGAVNIQYF
>few|TRBV20-1
CSASQTSGRTPFYEQYF
>few|TRBV6-5
CASSYQDTSYNEQFF
>many|TRBV28
CASSPRTAGGTEAFF
>-|TRBV13
CASSRPELHSRGQFF
>-|TRBV20-1
CSARLGTGGSYEQYF
>few|TRBV29-1
CSYQEGTGELFF
>few|TRBV27
CASSLEERLINNEQFF
>many|TRBV20-1
CSAEGGAPGELFF
>many|TRBV19
CASSIDLTEEYGYTF
>many|TRBV12-5
CASGPRRGRTDTQYF
>few|TRBV4-1
CASSQEGQGAKNIQYF
>many|TRBV10-3
CAISGQQLAGVRNEQFF
>few|TRBV4-1
CASSQDLAEAYNEQFF
>many|TRBV7-2
CASSPGRRNEQYF
>-|TRBV6-1
CASSKNGQNYGYTF
>-|TRBV6-5
CASSYGAFDQPQHF
>many|TRBV20-1
CSAIYPGYQETQYF
>many|TRBV28
CASSFIQAFSGREGTDTQYF
>many|TRBV28
CASSLWGSTYNEQFF
>many|TRBV12-3/TRBV12-4
CASSLTSKLAYEQYF
>few|TRBV5-4
CASAEAGTSSYEQYF
>many|TRBV29-1
CSASRGPGTDTQYF
>few|TRBV11-2
CASSLQDRLYNEQFF
>-|TRBV19
CASSIRGSGYNEQFF
>many|TRBV30
CAWSVPTGANEKLFF
>many|TRBV28
CASTGAFEQFF
>-|TRBV20-1
CSARDSSGIGNEQFF
>few|TRBV4-1
CATRRRLEVTDTQYF
>many|TRBV19
CASSKPGQGQETQYF
>many|TRBV2
CASQLAGDEQYF
>-|TRBV27
CASSLSGGRKQPQHF
>few|TRBV29-1
CSATGPPYEQYF
>few|TRBV28
CASSSPADGQKYF
>-|TRBV7-6
CASSLRTEDTQYF
>-|TRBV5-1
CASRRVGTSGEQFF
>many|TRBV7-9
CASSDNRVEAFF
>many|TRBV28
CASSSLGPYEQYF
>-|TRBV20-1
CSAYRRDRGGYTF